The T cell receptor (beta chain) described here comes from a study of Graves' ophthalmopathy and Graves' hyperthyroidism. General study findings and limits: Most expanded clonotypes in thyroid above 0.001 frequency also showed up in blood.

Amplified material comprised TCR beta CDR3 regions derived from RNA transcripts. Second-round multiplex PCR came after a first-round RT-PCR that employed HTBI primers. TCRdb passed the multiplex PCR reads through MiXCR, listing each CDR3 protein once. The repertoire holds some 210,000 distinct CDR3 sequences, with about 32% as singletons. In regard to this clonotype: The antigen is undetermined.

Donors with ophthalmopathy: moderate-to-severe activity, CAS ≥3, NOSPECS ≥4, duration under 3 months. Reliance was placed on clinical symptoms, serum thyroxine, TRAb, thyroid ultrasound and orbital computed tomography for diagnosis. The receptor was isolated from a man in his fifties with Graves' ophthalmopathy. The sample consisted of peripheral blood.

The CDR3, as DNA: TGTGCCATCAACGCCCTCTTCGGACAGGGGTACGAGCAGTACTTC. It encodes CAINALFGQGYEQYF. This chain links TRBV7-2 with TRBJ2-7, with 9 bases lining up with TRBD1. The CDR3 is 15 amino acids. The trim removed 10 bases at V and 4 bases at J, leaving 14 bases unmatched. Germline loops: CDR1 SGHTA, CDR2 FQGNSA.